The 28 T cell receptor beta chains given below trace back to one sample, sequenced in a study of Ad26.COV2.S vaccination and SARS-CoV-2 variants. Treatment in this sample: 15 to 20 received Ad26.COV2.S at low or high dose, single or two shots; five or six received placebo; per-sample allocation not given. Day 63 after the first injection of vaccine or placebo was the sampling time. Repertoires were generated with immunoSEQ multiplex PCR, while TCRdb's copy carries only in-frame clones and drops some. The table has about 680,000 clones, around 89% seen once. The material was peripheral blood, obtained in a trial of Ad26.COV2.S vaccine versus placebo. These receptors all come from a person aged 18-65 years who received the Ad26.COV2.S COVID-19 vaccine or a placebo.

The V gene is TRBV4-3, the J gene TRBJ1-6; D gene ambiguous. This CDR3 spans 13 amino acids. V was pared by 2 bases and J by 9 bases, with 8 bases between. Germline V CDR1 and CDR2: LGHNA, YSLEER. CDR3: CASSQIPASPLHF. The CDR3, as DNA: TGCGCCAGCAGCCAAATTCCAGCTTCACCCCTCCACTTT.

This clone was seen once. This chain links TRBV2 with TRBJ2-3; possibly TRBD2 for D (6 bases). CDR1 and CDR2 (germline): SNHLY, FYNNEI. Trimming shortened V by 7 bases and J by 3 bases, and 8 bases separated the two germline ends. This CDR3 contains 12 residues. CDR3 in DNA: TGTGCCAGCACAGGAGGGACAGATACGCAGTATTTT. As protein: CASTGGTDTQYF.

The gene calls are TRBV27 and TRBJ1-2; D gene ambiguous. CDR1 and CDR2 (germline): MNHEY, SMNVEV (reference sequence). The CDR3 extends over 14 amino acids. Deletions cut 3 bases from V and 5 bases from J, with 13 bases between. This CDR3 reads CASSFSTFGYGYTF. CDR3 nucleotide sequence: TGTGCCAGCAGTTTCAGTACCTTCGGGTATGGCTACACCTTC.

The chain employs TRBV19 and TRBJ2-2, with D possibly TRBD2 on 6 matching bases. Germline values: CDR1 LNHDA, CDR2 SQIVND (reference sequence). The V end was cut by 5 bases, the J end by 5 bases, with 15 bases between. CDR3 size: 15 residues. The CDR3 region is CASSVQARGTGELFF. CDR3 nucleotides: TGTGCCAGTAGTGTACAGGCCCGGGGGACCGGGGAGCTGTTTTTT. The full variable domain, in which reference TRBV19 and TRBJ2-2 provide the parts outside the CDR3, is DGGITQSPKYLFRKEGQNVTLSCEQNLNHDAMYWYRQDPGQGLRLIYYSQIVNDFQKGDIAEGYSVSREKKESFPLTVTSAQKNPTAFYLCASSVQARGTGELFFGEGSRLTVL.

V and J are TRBV9 and TRBJ2-2; D remains ambiguous. Deletions cut 0 bases from V and 6 bases from J, with 0 bases between. Germline-derived CDR1 and CDR2 are SGDLS and YYNGEE. The CDR3 extends over 11 amino acids. The CDR3 loop reads CASSVAGELFF. Here the CDR3 DNA reads TGTGCCAGCAGCGTAGCCGGGGAGCTGTTTTTT.

The V and J genes are TRBV7-9 and TRBJ1-5; D is unresolved. The CDR3 extends over 15 amino acids. From germline, CDR1 is SEHNR and CDR2 FQNEAQ (reference sequence). Trimming removed 6 bases at V and 0 bases at J, with 12 bases between. CDR3 region: CASSLDGISNQPQHF. The CDR3 nucleotides are TGTGCCAGCAGTTTGGACGGGATTAGCAATCAGCCCCAGCATTTT.

The rearrangement uses TRBV11-3 and TRBJ2-1, with 11 nucleotides matching TRBD2. Losses at the gene ends were 5 bases for V and 5 bases for J; bases not matched to a gene: 11. The CDR3 runs to 17 residues. Germline-derived CDR1 and CDR2 are SGHNT and YENEEA. The CDR3 sequence is CASSGRLAGKGNNEQFF. The CDR3 DNA is TGTGCCAGCAGCGGTCGACTAGCGGGAAAAGGAAACAATGAGCAGTTCTTC.

About this clone: The sample contains more than one DNA sequence encoding this CDR3. The chain carries TRBV12-3 or TRBV12-4 and TRBJ1-1; no clear D. Trimming stripped 3 bases from V and 1 base from J, with 3 bases between. The CDR3 is made up of 12 amino acids. CDR3 DNA: TGTGCCAGCAGTTTTCAGAACACTGAAGCTTTCTTT. Amino acid sequence: CASSFQNTEAFF.

This clone appeared a single time. V and J are TRBV19 and TRBJ2-1, with 8 bases lining up with TRBD2. V was pared by 10 bases and J by 8 bases, with 16 bases of the junction left unmatched. Germline loops: CDR1 LNHDA, CDR2 SQIVND (reference sequence). The CDR3 contains 15 residues. This chain's CDR3 is CATYGGAGVGHEQFF. The CDR3 DNA is TGTGCCACTTACGGAGGAGCGGGAGTTGGCCATGAGCAGTTCTTC.

The V gene is TRBV6-2 or TRBV6-3, the J gene TRBJ2-2, with D perhaps matching TRBD1 or TRBD2 (6 bases each). This CDR3 comprises 14 residues. The V end lost 6 bases, the J end lost 7 bases, and 15 bases lay between the germline ends. Per germline, CDR1 MNHEY and CDR2 SVGEGT. In DNA, the CDR3 is TGTGCCAGCAGCTCCCTGGGGGGCGGCGGGGAGCTGTTTTTT. Translation: CASSSLGGGGELFF.

The chain links TRBV27 to TRBJ1-3, with D uncertain. The CDR3 length is 15 residues. V shed 5 bases and J shed 0 bases, with 11 bases lying between them. CDR1 and CDR2 (germline): MNHEY, SMNVEV (reference sequence). The CDR3 sequence is CASSPDASSGNTIYF. CDR3 in DNA: TGTGCCAGCAGTCCTGACGCAAGCTCTGGAAACACCATATATTTT.

The gene calls are TRBV27 and TRBJ2-1; D is undetermined. CDR1 and CDR2 from the germline V gene are MNHEY and SMNVEV (reference sequence). Trimming stripped 3 bases from V and 0 bases from J, with 6 bases between. This CDR3 has 14 amino acids. CDR3 loop: CASSFVSSYNEQFF. Written as DNA, the CDR3 is TGTGCCAGCAGTTTCGTCAGCTCCTACAATGAGCAGTTCTTC.

The chain has TRBV27 and TRBJ2-3, with 9 bases fitting TRBD2. Germline CDR1 and CDR2: MNHEY and SMNVEV (reference sequence). V trimming: 2 bases; J trimming: 5 bases; junction bases outside the gene matches: 2. The CDR3 is 14 residues long. CDR3 loop: CASSLAGGGDTQYF. For the CDR3, the DNA is TGTGCCAGCAGTTTAGCGGGAGGGGGAGATACGCAGTATTTT.

The V and J genes are TRBV18 and TRBJ2-5; no definite D call. Germline loops: CDR1 KGHSH, CDR2 LQKENI. Trimming left V 2 bases short and J 5 bases short, with 12 bases between. This CDR3 has 14 residues. The CDR3 is CASSPYKVGETQYF. Here the CDR3 DNA reads TGTGCCAGCTCACCATATAAGGTTGGCGAGACCCAGTACTTC.

This chain connects TRBV15 to TRBJ2-1, with D possibly being TRBD2 (5 bases). This CDR3 spans 15 amino acids. Trimming took off 3 bases at V and 5 bases at J, with 14 bases between the two ends. Germline loops: CDR1 LNHNV, CDR2 YYDKDF (reference sequence). CDR3 nucleotide sequence: TGTGCCACCAGCAGGGGATACGGGGAAGACAATGAGCAGTTCTTC. The encoded protein is CATSRGYGEDNEQFF.

The chain employs TRBV11-2 and TRBJ1-6, with D possibly TRBD1 on 5 matching bases. V lost 3 bases to trimming and J lost 8 bases, with 11 bases between them. The CDR3 contains 14 residues. CDR1 SGHAT and CDR2 FQNNGV come from the germline V gene. CDR3 in DNA: TGTGCCAGCAGCTTTGTGGGACCCGATTCACCCCTCCACTTT. This encodes CASSFVGPDSPLHF.

This chain connects TRBV19 to TRBJ1-2; D remains ambiguous. V was pared by 7 bases and J by 6 bases, with 21 bases between. Germline assignment: CDR1 LNHDA and CDR2 SQIVND (reference sequence). This CDR3 spans 15 amino acids. CDR3 protein: CASKPQRQFADGYTF. CDR3 bases: TGTGCCAGTAAACCACAAAGGCAGTTTGCGGATGGCTACACCTTC.

The chain has TRBV6-1 and TRBJ2-2; possibly TRBD2 for D (5 bases). There are 16 residues in the CDR3. V lost 0 bases to trimming and J lost 0 bases, with 8 bases between them. Germline V gene lookup returns CDR1 MNHNS and CDR2 SASEGT. As DNA, the CDR3 is TGTGCCAGCAGTGAAGCGCGAGGGACGAACACCGGGGAGCTGTTTTTT. Its translation is CASSEARGTNTGELFF.

The chain recombines TRBV27 with TRBJ2-7; D might be TRBD2 (7 bases). CDR3 length: 16 amino acids. In germline, CDR1 is MNHEY, CDR2 SMNVEV (reference sequence). Deletions cut 5 bases from V and 5 bases from J, with 22 bases between. CDR3 residues: CASSPPRGRGGNEQYF. The CDR3, as DNA: TGTGCCAGCAGTCCGCCTCGGGGGCGGGGAGGGAACGAGCAGTACTTC.

To note about this clone: Other DNA sequences in the sample encode the same CDR3. V is TRBV29-1 and J is TRBJ1-1; D call uncertain. V was trimmed by 6 bases and J by 0 bases, leaving 11 bases between them. The length of the CDR3 is 13 residues. CDR1 is SQVTM, CDR2 ANQGSEA, per germline. The CDR3 DNA sequence: TGCAGCGTCGCAGGAGTTCTGAACACTGAAGCTTTCTTT. Translation gives CSVAGVLNTEAFF.

This clone was found a few times. V gene TRBV3-1 (or the pseudogene TRBV3-2) combines with J gene TRBJ2-7; TRBD1 matches 10 bases. The CDR3 sequence is 15 residues long. V was clipped by 0 bases and J by 4 bases; unmatched bases: 3. The germline V gene encodes CDR1 LGHDT and CDR2 YNNKEL (reference sequence). Written as DNA, the CDR3 is TGTGCCAGCAGCCAAGAGGGACAGGGGATTTACGAGCAGTACTTC. As protein: CASSQEGQGIYEQYF.

This chain links TRBV10-3 with TRBJ1-5; no reliable D call. V was cut by 3 bases and J by 1 base, with 7 bases left in between. Looked up from germline, CDR1 is ENHRY and CDR2 is SYGVKD. This CDR3 is built from 14 residues. This CDR3 reads CAISEFKSNQPQHF. CDR3 sequence (DNA): TGTGCCATCAGTGAATTTAAGAGCAATCAGCCCCAGCATTTT.

The chain uses TRBV30 and TRBJ2-7, with a weak D call TRBD2 (6 bases). V was shortened by 4 bases and J by 4 bases, with 17 bases between the two germline ends. This CDR3 has 14 residues. In germline, CDR1 is GTSNPN, CDR2 SVGIG (reference sequence). Here the CDR3 reads CAWKRSFGSYEQYF. The CDR3 DNA reads TGTGCCTGGAAACGGTCGTTCGGGAGTTACGAGCAGTACTTC.

A remark on this clone: This same CDR3 is encoded by further DNA sequences in the sample. This chain connects TRBV5-1 to TRBJ2-7; 9 bases map to TRBD1. Germline trimming cut 0 bases from V and 3 bases from J; bases unmatched to any gene: 1. The CDR3 covers 14 residues. CDR1 is SGHRS, CDR2 YFSETQ, per germline. CDR3 nucleotides: TGCGCCAGCAGCTTGGGACAGGGGGACTACGAGCAGTACTTC. Translated: CASSLGQGDYEQYF.

The CDR3 nucleotides read TGTGCCAGCTCACTGGACTTGACTAGCGCCGCTAATGAGCAGTTCTTC. As protein: CASSLDLTSAANEQFF. The rearrangement links TRBV18 to TRBJ2-1, with 8 bases lining up with TRBD2. The CDR3 runs to 16 residues. Trimming cost V 4 bases and J 7 bases; bases outside gene matches: 12. Per germline, CDR1 KGHSH and CDR2 LQKENI.

In DNA, the CDR3 is TGTGCCAGCAGTTTATTGTGGACAGGTAGAAACACCGGGGAGCTGTTTTTT. Amino acids: CASSLLWTGRNTGELFF. The chain carries TRBV27 and TRBJ2-2; 7 nucleotides match TRBD1. This CDR3 has 17 amino acids. Trimming at V came to 1 base and at J to 2 bases, leaving 7 bases not matched to a gene. The germline gives CDR1 MNHEY, CDR2 SMNVEV (reference sequence).

The V and J genes are TRBV15 and TRBJ1-6, with no clear D. In germline, CDR1 is LNHNV, CDR2 YYDKDF (reference sequence). V shed 0 bases and J shed 7 bases, with 13 bases lying between them. The CDR3 contains 16 residues. This CDR3 is CATSRDPLSGNSPLHF. The CDR3 DNA reads as TGTGCCACCAGCAGAGATCCCCTATCGGGCAATTCACCCCTCCACTTT.

V gene TRBV12-5 combines with J gene TRBJ1-1; D gene uncertain. The CDR3 runs to 12 residues. In germline, CDR1 is LGHNT, CDR2 FRNRAP. V lost 0 bases to trimming and J lost 11 bases, with 10 bases between them. The CDR3 region is CASGLVGVWAFF. CDR3 coding DNA: TGTGCTAGTGGTTTGGTTGGAGTCTGGGCTTTCTTT. Looking up the rest from reference TRBV12-5 and TRBJ1-1 gives the full variable domain: DARVTQTPRHKVTEMGQEVTMRCQPILGHNTVFWYRQTMMQGLELLAYFRNRAPLDDSGMPKDRFSAEMPDATLATLKIQPSEPRDSAVYFCASGLVGVWAFFGQGTRLTVV.